This record covers a single T cell receptor beta chain. This entry is derived from a study of shared clonotypes between healthy human individuals. V gave up 4 bases and J gave up 2 bases, with 13 bases separating them. Germline values: CDR1 SGDLS, CDR2 YYNGEE. The length of the CDR3 is 14 residues. Sequencing used immunoSEQ multiplex PCR; TCRdb keeps in-frame clones, though not all of them. This sample has about 1 million clones, with around 75% found just once. This clonotype was sampled from a man between 18 and 29 years old in good health. V is TRBV9 and J is TRBJ2-7; D gene uncertain. The sequenced sample consisted of memory CD4+ T cells sorted from blood. Subset denoted: CD45RA-negative fraction. Here the CDR3 reads CASSRGGVTYEQYF. The CDR3 nucleotides are TGTGCCAGCAGCAGAGGCGGCGTTACCTACGAGCAGTACTTC.